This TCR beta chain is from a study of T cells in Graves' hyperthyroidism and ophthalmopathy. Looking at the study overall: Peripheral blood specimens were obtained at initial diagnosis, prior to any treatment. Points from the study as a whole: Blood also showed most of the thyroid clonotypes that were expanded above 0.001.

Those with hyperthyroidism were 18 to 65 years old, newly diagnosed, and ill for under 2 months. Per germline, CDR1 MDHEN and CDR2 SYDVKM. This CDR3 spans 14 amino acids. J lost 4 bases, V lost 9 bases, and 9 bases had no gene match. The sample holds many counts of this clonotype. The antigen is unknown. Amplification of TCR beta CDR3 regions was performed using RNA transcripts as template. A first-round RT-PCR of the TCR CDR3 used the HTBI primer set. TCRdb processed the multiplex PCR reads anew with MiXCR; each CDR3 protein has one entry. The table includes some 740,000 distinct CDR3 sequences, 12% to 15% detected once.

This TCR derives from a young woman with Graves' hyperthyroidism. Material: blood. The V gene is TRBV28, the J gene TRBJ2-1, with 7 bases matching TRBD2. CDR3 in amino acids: CASVRASGYNEQFF. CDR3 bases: TGTGCCAGTGTAAGAGCTAGCGGATACAATGAGCAGTTCTTC. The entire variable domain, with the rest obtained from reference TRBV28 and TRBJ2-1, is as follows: DVKVTQSSRYLVKRTGEKVFLECVQDMDHENMFWYRQDPGLGLRLIYFSYDVKMKEKGDIPEGYSVSREKKERFSLILESASTNQTSMYLCASVRASGYNEQFFGPGTRLTVL.